This record covers a single TCR beta chain. The sample carries other DNA sequences with the same CDR3. This sample was included in a study of shared clonotypes between healthy human individuals. J was trimmed by 4 bases and V by 4 bases; bases with no gene match: 2. CDR3 size: 13 residues. Germline V gene data show CDR1 as SEHNR and CDR2 as FQNEAQ (reference sequence). Template for every sorted-subset replicate PCR totaled 150 to 250 ng DNA, 30,000 to 35,000 T cell genomes. Assay: immunoSEQ multiplex PCR; the TCRdb copy retains only in-frame clones and omits some. The data contain fewer than 2.5 million clones, 90% to 95% of them singletons.

The origin of this receptor is a man aged 18-30 years in good health. Some clones in this sample may be carry-over from other donors' samples. The rearrangement uses TRBV7-9 and TRBJ1-2, with 8 nucleotides matching TRBD1. Sequencing input: naive CD4+ T cells from PBMCs. Subset here: CD45RA+ positively selected. CDR3 in DNA: TGTGCCAGCAGCTCAACAGGGGGCTATGGCTACACCTTC. Protein product: CASSSTGGYGYTF. The whole variable domain, filled in from reference TRBV7-9 and TRBJ1-2, reads DTGVSQNPRHKITKRGQNVTFRCDPISEHNRLYWYRQTLGQGPEFLTYFQNEAQLEKSRLLSDRFSAERPKGSFSTLEIQRTEQGDSAMYLCASSSTGGYGYTFGSGTRLTVV.